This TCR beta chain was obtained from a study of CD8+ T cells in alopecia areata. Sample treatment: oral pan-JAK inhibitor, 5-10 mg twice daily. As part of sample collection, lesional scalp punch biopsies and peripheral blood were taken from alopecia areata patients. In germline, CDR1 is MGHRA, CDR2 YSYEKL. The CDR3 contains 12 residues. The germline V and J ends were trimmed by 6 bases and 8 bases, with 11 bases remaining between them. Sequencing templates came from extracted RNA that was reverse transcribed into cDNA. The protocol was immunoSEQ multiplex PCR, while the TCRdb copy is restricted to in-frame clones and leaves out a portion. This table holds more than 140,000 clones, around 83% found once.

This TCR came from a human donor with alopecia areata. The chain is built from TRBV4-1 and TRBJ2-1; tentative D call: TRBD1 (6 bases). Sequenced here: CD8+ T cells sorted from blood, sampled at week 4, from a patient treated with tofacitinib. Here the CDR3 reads CASSDRIHEQFF. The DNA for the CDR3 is TGCGCCAGCAGTGACAGGATCCATGAGCAGTTCTTC.